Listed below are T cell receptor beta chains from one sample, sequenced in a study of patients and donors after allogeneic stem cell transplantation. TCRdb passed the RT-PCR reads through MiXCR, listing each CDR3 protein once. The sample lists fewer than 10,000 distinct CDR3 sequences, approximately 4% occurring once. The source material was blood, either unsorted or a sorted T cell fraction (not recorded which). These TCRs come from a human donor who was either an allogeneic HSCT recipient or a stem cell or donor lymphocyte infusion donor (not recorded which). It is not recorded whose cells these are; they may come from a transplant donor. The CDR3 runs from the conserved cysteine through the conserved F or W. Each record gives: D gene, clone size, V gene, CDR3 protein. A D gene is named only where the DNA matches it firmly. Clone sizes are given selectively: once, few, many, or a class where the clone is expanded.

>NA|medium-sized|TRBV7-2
CASSLAGTGTGNTIYF
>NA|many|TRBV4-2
CASSRGTYEQYF
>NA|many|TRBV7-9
CASSLGLSADTQYF
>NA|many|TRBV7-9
CASGNIVSGGYEQYF
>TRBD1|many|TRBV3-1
CASRPTGQGRTEAFF
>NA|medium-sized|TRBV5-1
CASSFLIYKARETQYF
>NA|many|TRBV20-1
CSARDGGANVLTF
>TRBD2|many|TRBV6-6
CASSPWGGSSDIQYF
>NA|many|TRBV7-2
CASSLQGNNEKLFF
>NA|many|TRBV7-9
CASSLLNPSWGELFF
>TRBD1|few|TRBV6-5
CASRAGTGGYEQYF
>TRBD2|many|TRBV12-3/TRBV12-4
CASRLSGRAGDTQYF
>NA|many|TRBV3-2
CASSQADRGQFF
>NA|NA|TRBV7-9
CASSLDHSLSYEQYF
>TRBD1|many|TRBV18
CASSKGQGVSYEQYF
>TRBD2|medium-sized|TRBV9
CASSVDPSGRAIDTQYF
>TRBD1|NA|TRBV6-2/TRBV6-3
CASNHNPVRTGILSEQYF
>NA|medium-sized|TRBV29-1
CSAEAGVEAFF
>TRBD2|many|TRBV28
CASRKSSGSRYNEQFF
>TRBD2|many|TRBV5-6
CASSDSGSSNHTQYF
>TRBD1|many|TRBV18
CASSYWTGPPGEQYF